This TCR beta chain stems from a study of CD8+CD57+ T cells in acquired aplastic anemia. Sequenced patients had shown CD8+CD57+ cell expansion by flow cytometry. The V end was cut by 3 bases, the J end by 6 bases, with 15 bases between. The CDR3 runs 15 residues. Germline CDR1 reads LNHDA; CDR2 reads SQIVND (reference sequence). TCR beta VDJ combinations and CDR3 sequences were profiled from genomic DNA. TCRdb passed the reads through MiXCR, listing each CDR3 protein once. The table has roughly 200,000 distinct CDR3 sequences, 63% seen once. Sequencing was done on a sample of sorted CD4+, CD8+, or CD8+CD57+ T cells (not recorded which) from PBMCs. The rearrangement uses TRBV19 and TRBJ1-5; D not resolved. The receptor was derived from a human donor with aplastic anemia. The CDR3 DNA sequence: TGTGCCAGTAGTATTAAGGAGGGAAGTGGTCAGCCCCAGCATTTT. Protein product: CASSIKEGSGQPQHF.